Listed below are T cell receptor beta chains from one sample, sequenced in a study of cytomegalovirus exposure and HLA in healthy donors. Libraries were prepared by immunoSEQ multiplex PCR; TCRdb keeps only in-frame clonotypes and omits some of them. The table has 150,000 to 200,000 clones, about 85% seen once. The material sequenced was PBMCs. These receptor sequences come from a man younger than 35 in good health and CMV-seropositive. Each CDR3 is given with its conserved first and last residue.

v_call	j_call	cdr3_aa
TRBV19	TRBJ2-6	CASSTMVSGANVLTF
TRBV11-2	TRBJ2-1	CASSLDRSSGNEQFF
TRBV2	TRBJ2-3	CASRGGAGVTSTDTQYF
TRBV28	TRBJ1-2	CASSFSPDRVYGYTF
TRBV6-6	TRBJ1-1	CASSPQGTGEAFF
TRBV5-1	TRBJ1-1	CASSLASTGRTEAFF
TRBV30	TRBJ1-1	CAWSNLGPEAFF
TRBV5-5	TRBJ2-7	CASSRLQVYEQYF
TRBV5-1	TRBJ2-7	CASSLKQSSYEQYF
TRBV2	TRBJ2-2	CASSDPGLATEELFF
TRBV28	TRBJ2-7	CASNRDRGTVWQYF
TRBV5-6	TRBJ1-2	CASSLARIYGYTF
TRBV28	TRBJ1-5	CASSSGTGGNQPQHF
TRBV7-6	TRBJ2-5	CASSSPLETQYF
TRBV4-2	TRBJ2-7	CASSQLVQGYEQYF
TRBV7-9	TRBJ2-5	CASSRSGGAMETQYF
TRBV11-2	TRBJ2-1	CASSQDRENEQFF
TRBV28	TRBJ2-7	CATALEGVHEQYF
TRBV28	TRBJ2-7	CASTSLDSYEQYF
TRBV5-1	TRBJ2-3	CASSFAPGGDTQYF
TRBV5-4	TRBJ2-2	CASSSRRDSGGTGELFF
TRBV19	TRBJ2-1	CASRDGLAAVNEQFF
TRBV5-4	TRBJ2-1	CASSSLRTGSRGGEQFF
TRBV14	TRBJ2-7	CASSPSGGEQYF
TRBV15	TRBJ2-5	CATSRLVGETQYF
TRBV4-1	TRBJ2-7	CASSRGVGEQYF
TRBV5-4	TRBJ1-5	CASSFGHSNQPQHF
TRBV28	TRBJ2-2	CASSFPGAGELFF
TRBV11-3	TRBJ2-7	CASSLEGVAYEQYF
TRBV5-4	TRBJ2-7	CASSLDRVGEQYF
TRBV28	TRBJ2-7	CASNDLTGKVYEQYF
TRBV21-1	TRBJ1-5	CASSRQGGSNQPQHF
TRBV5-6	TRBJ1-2	CASSLGVTGAYGYTF
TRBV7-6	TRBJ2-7	CASSGQSYEQYF
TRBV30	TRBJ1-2	CALDTPGGQGYTF
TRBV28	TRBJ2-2	CASSPNRGSTGELFF
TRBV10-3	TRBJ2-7	CAITGGQGGSYEQYF
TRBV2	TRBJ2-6	CASTLAAGNGANVLTF
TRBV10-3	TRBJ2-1	CAISGVEKQFF
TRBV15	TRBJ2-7	CATSRGGGTRRTYEQYF
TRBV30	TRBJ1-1	CAWSPRNRGATEAFF
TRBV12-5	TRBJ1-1	CASARGDEAFF
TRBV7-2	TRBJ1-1	CASRRSRGFTEAFF
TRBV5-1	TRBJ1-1	CASSLRGNGNTEAFF
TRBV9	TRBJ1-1	CASSIWTGSEMVF
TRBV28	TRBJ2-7	CASTSGLAGGYYEQYF
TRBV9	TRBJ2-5	CASSEGMTSGWMETQYF
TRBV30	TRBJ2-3	CAWSPPGLASGADTQYF
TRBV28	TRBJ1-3	CASSDGTGRGSTIYF
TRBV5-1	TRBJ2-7	CASSLVPGGSYEQYF
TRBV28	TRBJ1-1	CASSLTPGQGNTEAFF
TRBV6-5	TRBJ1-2	CASSYAAGLYGYTF
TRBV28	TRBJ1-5	CASRPDRVVKSQPQHF
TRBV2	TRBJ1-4	CASNPRTGGNEKLFF
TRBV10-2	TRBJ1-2	CASTEDRAMEGYTF
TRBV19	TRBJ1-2	CASSNRGLRLNYGYTF
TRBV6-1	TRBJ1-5	CASIRENNQPQHF
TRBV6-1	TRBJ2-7	CASSEGTDYEQYF
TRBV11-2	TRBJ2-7	CASSLFAGLRYEQYF
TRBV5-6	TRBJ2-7	CASSLAQGAYEQYF